The sequence of this T cell receptor beta chain was determined in a study of CD8+ T cells in alopecia areata. V lost 4 bases to trimming and J lost 3 bases; unmatched junction nucleotides: 5. The CDR3 covers 14 residues. The germline gives CDR1 LGHNA, CDR2 YSLEER. Comment on this clone: Its antigen is not identified.

Treatment given: oral pan-JAK inhibitor, 5-10 mg twice daily. In each case, RNA was isolated and then reverse transcribed into cDNA as the sequencing template. Sequencing was performed with immunoSEQ multiplex PCR; in TCRdb, only in-frame clones are kept and a portion is missing. This table holds about 42,000 clones, about 71% found once. General study points: Among patients, TCR sharing was less clear than in mice, a difference possibly due in part to HLA diversity in the patient population.

Sequencing used CD8+ T cells sorted from blood, obtained at week 4, from a patient treated with tofacitinib. The sequence was obtained from a human donor with alopecia areata. The V and J genes are TRBV4-3 and TRBJ2-5; 7 positions match TRBD1. As DNA, the CDR3 is TGCGCCAGCAGCCCACAGACAGGGAAAGAGACCCAGTACTTC. Encoded protein: CASSPQTGKETQYF.